This passage covers 28 T cell receptor beta chains from one sample sequenced in a study of shared clonotypes between healthy human individuals (dated by TCRdb to 2018 to 2020). Library construction relied on the immunoSEQ multiplex PCR assay. This is the immuneACCESS table as TCRdb keeps it, with only in-frame sequences that have V and J called. A part of the clones is gone; compared with another copy, unresolved V genes explain less than half, and the rest is unexplained. Within this sample are approximately 510,000 clones, with 75% to 85% of them counted one time only. The top ten constitute 10% to 15% of the sample. The sequencing input was PBMCs. All receptors derive from a woman between 40 and 55 years old in good health. Some clones in this sample may be carry-over from other donors' samples.

With regard to this clone: The sample holds other DNA sequences that translate to the same CDR3. The rearrangement links TRBV18 to TRBJ2-2, with 8 bases matching TRBD1. V was pared by 3 bases and J by 1 base, with 1 base of the junction left unmatched. CDR1 KGHSH and CDR2 LQKENI come from the germline V gene. The CDR3 is 15 amino acids. The CDR3 DNA is TGTGCCAGCTCACCCGGACAGGGGAACACCGGGGAGCTGTTTTTT. Translation gives CASSPGQGNTGELFF.

The rearrangement joins TRBV7-3 to TRBJ2-1; no firm D call. This CDR3 region has 16 residues. V was trimmed by 0 bases and J by 6 bases, leaving 15 bases between them. Germline-derived CDR1 and CDR2 are SGHTA and FQGTGA. The CDR3 is CASSLTGGLMANEQFF. CDR3 nucleotide sequence: TGTGCCAGCAGCTTAACGGGTGGCTTGATGGCCAATGAGCAGTTCTTC.

The chain joins TRBV4-2 to TRBJ1-4; the D is unclear. The CDR3 consists of 16 residues. V was clipped by 5 bases and J by 0 bases, with 13 bases between them. The germline CDR1 and CDR2 sequences are LGHNA and YNFKEQ. The DNA of the CDR3 is TGTGCCAGCAGCAGCCAGGCTGGAACAACTAATGAAAAACTGTTTTTT. This codes for CASSSQAGTTNEKLFF.

The J gene is TRBJ2-5, the V gene TRBV7-2, with D possibly TRBD2 on 5 matching bases. V was shortened by 2 bases and J by 5 bases, with 12 bases between the two germline ends. This CDR3 region has 14 residues. Germline V gene lookup returns CDR1 SGHTA and CDR2 FQGNSA. The CDR3 DNA reads TGTGCCAGCAGCTTATTCGGGATAGAGGAGACCCAGTACTTC. Its translation is CASSLFGIEETQYF.

The chain carries TRBV6-1 and TRBJ2-3; 7 nucleotides match TRBD1. This CDR3 is built from 16 residues. CDR1 is MNHNS, CDR2 SASEGT, per germline. The junction had 7 bases not matched to a gene; V was cut back by 0 bases and J by 4 bases. The chain's CDR3 is CASSEAWTGLADTQYF. As DNA, the CDR3 is TGTGCCAGCAGTGAAGCCTGGACAGGCCTAGCAGATACGCAGTATTTT.

The chain joins TRBV14 to TRBJ2-7, with TRBD2 as a possible D gene (5 bases). The germline V gene encodes CDR1 SGHDN and CDR2 FVKESK. V was trimmed by 1 base and J by 7 bases, leaving 8 bases between them. CDR3 length: 12 amino acids. CDR3 coding DNA: TGTGCCAGCAGCCAAGTTACTAGGGAGCAGTACTTC. It is translated as CASSQVTREQYF.

This clone was seen at least ten times. V gene TRBV10-2 combines with J gene TRBJ2-1; 13 bases map to TRBD2. The CDR3 is 17 residues long. Germline V gene data show CDR1 as WSHSY and CDR2 as SAAADI. V lost 3 bases and J lost 12; bases outside the gene matches: 14. As DNA, the CDR3 is TGCGCCAGCAGTGATCCTGGACTAGCGGGAGATAGCGGGAGGCAGTTCTTC. It encodes CASSDPGLAGDSGRQFF.

The chain combines TRBV28 with TRBJ2-1; possible D gene TRBD2, 6 bases. Germline values: CDR1 MDHEN, CDR2 SYDVKM. Trimming removed 2 bases from V and 12 bases from J, with 11 bases in between. The CDR3 is 12 residues long. Here the CDR3 reads CASSLVEGPQFF. In DNA form, the CDR3 reads TGTGCCAGCAGTTTAGTGGAGGGGCCGCAGTTCTTC.

A few counts support this clone. The chain recombines TRBV20-1 with TRBJ1-1, with D unresolved. The germline V gene encodes CDR1 DFQATT and CDR2 SNEGSKA (reference sequence). The CDR3 totals 10 residues. Trimming left V 8 bases short and J 5 bases short, with 9 bases between. The CDR3 DNA reads as TGCAGTCCGGTGGGGACTGAAGCTTTCTTT. This translates into CSPVGTEAFF.

This chain links TRBV6-5 with TRBJ1-6; possible D gene TRBD1, 5 bases. Looked up from germline, CDR1 is MNHEY and CDR2 is SVGAGI. The CDR3 extends over 15 amino acids. V was cut by 0 bases and J by 10 bases, with 13 bases left in between. The CDR3 nucleotides read TGTGCCAGCAGTTACTCAAACAGGAGGCGCTCACCCCTCCACTTT. Translation gives CASSYSNRRRSPLHF.

In regard to this clone: Other DNA sequences of this sample code for an identical CDR3. V is TRBV5-1 and J is TRBJ2-5, with D hard to call. The CDR3 runs to 13 residues. Germline CDR1 is SGHRS and CDR2 is YFSETQ. Trimming took 4 bases from V and 4 from J, leaving 11 bases between them. The CDR3 loop is CASSLGLGETQYF. The CDR3 DNA is TGCGCCAGCAGCCTAGGGTTGGGAGAGACCCAGTACTTC.

The CDR3 nucleotides read TGTGCCAGTAGTTTACTGGGACTAGCGGACTTCTACGAGCAGTACTTC. Its protein is CASSLLGLADFYEQYF. The rearrangement links TRBV19 to TRBJ2-7; 11 positions match TRBD2. Germline values: CDR1 LNHDA, CDR2 SQIVND (reference sequence). This CDR3 comprises 16 residues. The V segment lost 5 bases and the J segment 3 bases; nucleotides outside the gene matches: 9.

The chain recombines TRBV9 with TRBJ2-7, with TRBD2 identical over 9 bases. The CDR3 is 15 amino acids. Germline CDR1 reads SGDLS; CDR2 reads YYNGEE. Trimming removed 5 bases from V and 5 bases from J; junction bases left unmatched: 11. CDR3 DNA sequence: TGTGCCAGCAGTCCTAGCGGGATTTACGGGAACGAGCAGTACTTC. Translation: CASSPSGIYGNEQYF. Full variable domain (missing parts from reference TRBV9 and TRBJ2-7): DSGVTQTPKHLITATGQRVTLRCSPRSGDLSVYWYQQSLDQGLQFLIQYYNGEERAKGNILERFSAQQFPDLHSELNLSSLELGDSALYFCASSPSGIYGNEQYFGPGTRLTVT.

The V gene is TRBV14, the J gene TRBJ2-3; TRBD1 aligns across 10 bases. Germline CDR1 reads SGHDN; CDR2 reads FVKESK. V lost 1 base, J lost 2 bases, and 6 bases stayed unmatched. This CDR3 comprises 17 residues. This CDR3 reads CASSQGTGGIFTDTQYF. The CDR3 DNA follows: TGTGCCAGCAGCCAAGGGACAGGGGGAATTTTCACAGATACGCAGTATTTT.

The CDR3 is CASVRAPSSWNEQFF. The CDR3 bases are TGTGCCAGCGTAAGGGCCCCCTCGAGTTGGAATGAGCAGTTCTTC. This chain connects TRBV2 to TRBJ2-1; no clear D. V was shortened by 8 bases and J by 7 bases, with 21 bases between the two germline ends. CDR1 SNHLY and CDR2 FYNNEI come from the germline V gene. This CDR3 contains 15 residues.

The chain links TRBV19 to TRBJ1-2; 8 positions match TRBD1. The CDR3 loop spans 15 amino acids. Germline CDR1 is LNHDA and CDR2 is SQIVND (reference sequence). After removal of 4 bases from V and 4 bases from J, the junction contained 8 bases not matched to a gene. CDR3 in amino acids: CASSTTRTGLYGYTF. Written as DNA, the CDR3 is TGTGCCAGTAGTACTACCCGGACAGGGCTCTATGGCTACACCTTC.

The J gene is TRBJ1-1, the V gene TRBV5-1; possible D gene TRBD1, 5 bases. V was pared by 1 base and J by 2 bases, with 18 bases between. CDR1 and CDR2 (germline): SGHRS, YFSETQ. This CDR3 spans 17 amino acids. The CDR3 region has the DNA TGCGCCAGCAGCTTGAACCCGACCGGGACCTCAAACACTGAAGCTTTCTTT. As protein: CASSLNPTGTSNTEAFF.

The chain combines TRBV5-1 with TRBJ1-1, with D hard to call. V lost 0 bases, J lost 1 base, and 7 bases lay in between. From germline, CDR1 is SGHRS and CDR2 YFSETQ. The CDR3 extends over 14 amino acids. CDR3 DNA: TGCGCCAGCAGCTTGGTACAGCCGAACACTGAAGCTTTCTTT. Translation: CASSLVQPNTEAFF. The complete variable domain, with remaining parts taken from reference TRBV5-1 and TRBJ1-1, reads KAGVTQTPRYLIKTRGQQVTLSCSPISGHRSVSWYQQTPGQGLQFLFEYFSETQRNKGNFPGRFSGRQFSNSRSEMNVSTLELGDSALYLCASSLVQPNTEAFFGQGTRLTVV.

The V call is TRBV5-1, the J call TRBJ2-7; 8 positions match TRBD1. Trimming took 1 base from V and 5 from J; bases not matched to a gene: 5. Per germline, CDR1 SGHRS and CDR2 YFSETQ. CDR3 length: 14 residues. The CDR3 region has the DNA TGCGCCAGCAGCTTGATCCAGGGGGCCAACGAGCAGTACTTC. Translation gives CASSLIQGANEQYF. The full variable domain, completed using reference TRBV5-1 and TRBJ2-7, is KAGVTQTPRYLIKTRGQQVTLSCSPISGHRSVSWYQQTPGQGLQFLFEYFSETQRNKGNFPGRFSGRQFSNSRSEMNVSTLELGDSALYLCASSLIQGANEQYFGPGTRLTVT.

The count of this clone is one. The rearrangement joins TRBV30 to TRBJ2-1; 10 nucleotides agree with TRBD2. After removal of 0 bases from V and 7 bases from J, the junction contained 6 bases not matched to a gene. The CDR3 consists of 15 residues. Germline assignment: CDR1 GTSNPN and CDR2 SVGIG (reference sequence). CDR3 loop: CAWSVRASGRNEQFF. The CDR3 DNA sequence: TGTGCCTGGAGTGTTAGGGCTAGCGGGAGAAATGAGCAGTTCTTC.

This clone showed up many times. The chain employs TRBV27 and TRBJ1-5; D remains ambiguous. Germline V gene data show CDR1 as MNHEY and CDR2 as SMNVEV (reference sequence). Trimming removed 6 bases at V and 5 bases at J, with 11 bases between. The CDR3 loop spans 13 amino acids. This chain's CDR3 is CASSSRRDQPQHF. Here the CDR3 DNA reads TGTGCCAGCAGCTCTCGCCGGGATCAGCCCCAGCATTTT.

The table lists this clone with a count of one. The chain recombines TRBV5-1 with TRBJ2-7; perhaps D is TRBD1 or TRBD2 (7 bases each). The CDR3 covers 15 residues. Trimming took off 5 bases at V and 0 bases at J, with 15 bases between the two ends. CDR1 and CDR2 from the germline V gene are SGHRS and YFSETQ. Written as DNA, the CDR3 is TGCGCCAGCAGTTCGGGGGGACAGAACTCCTACGAGCAGTACTTC. As protein: CASSSGGQNSYEQYF.

The chain carries TRBV7-6 and TRBJ2-7; 9 nucleotides line up with TRBD1. With 5 bases clipped from V and 3 bases from J, the junction kept 5 bases outside the gene matches. Germline assignment: CDR1 SGHVS and CDR2 FNYEAQ. This CDR3 has 14 amino acids. This chain's CDR3 is CASSPNRGLYEQYF. The CDR3 DNA is TGTGCCAGCAGCCCAAACAGGGGGCTCTACGAGCAGTACTTC.

This chain joins TRBV11-2 and TRBJ1-1; D is unresolved. Germline loops: CDR1 SGHAT, CDR2 FQNNGV. The germline V and J ends were trimmed by 3 bases and 0 bases, with 2 bases remaining between them. The CDR3 extends over 12 amino acids. In DNA, the CDR3 is TGTGCCAGCAGCTTTCTGAACACTGAAGCTTTCTTT. Amino acids: CASSFLNTEAFF.

This sequence joins TRBV27 and TRBJ2-7; D unclear. Germline V gene data show CDR1 as MNHEY and CDR2 as SMNVEV (reference sequence). The V end lost 6 bases, the J end lost 2 bases, and 17 bases lay between the germline ends. This CDR3 spans 15 amino acids. The chain's CDR3 is CASSPLYEWPYEQYF. In nucleotides, the CDR3 is TGTGCCAGCAGCCCGTTATACGAGTGGCCCTACGAGCAGTACTTC.

The genes are TRBV6-6 and TRBJ2-5; D not certain. CDR3 length: 12 amino acids. Trimming took 0 bases from V and 7 from J, leaving 6 bases between them. Germline V gives CDR1 MNHNY, CDR2 SVGAGI (reference sequence). CDR3 in DNA: TGTGCCAGCAGTTACTCCCCGGCGACCCAGTACTTC. The encoded protein is CASSYSPATQYF.

This CDR3 is CASTILQGSNQPQHF. CDR3 DNA: TGTGCCAGCACCATACTACAGGGTAGCAATCAGCCCCAGCATTTT. The V call is TRBV6-1, the J call TRBJ1-5, with D possibly matching TRBD1 (6 bases). In germline, CDR1 is MNHNS, CDR2 SASEGT. This CDR3 has 15 amino acids. The germline V and J ends were trimmed by 7 bases and 0 bases, with 13 bases remaining between them.

There are a few counts of this clone. V gene TRBV10-1 combines with J gene TRBJ2-2; D may match TRBD1 or TRBD2 (5 bases each). The CDR3 spans 15 residues. Germline assignment: CDR1 WNHNN and CDR2 SYGVQD (reference sequence). Trimming shortened V by 3 bases and J by 0 bases, and 8 bases separated the two germline ends. CDR3 sequence (DNA): TGCGCCAGCAGTGACCAGGGACCGAACACCGGGGAGCTGTTTTTT. Amino acids: CASSDQGPNTGELFF.